What follows describes a single T cell receptor beta chain. This entry is derived from a study of CD8 T cells in Susac syndrome. The RNA input was roughly 0.45 to 1 ug, and it was reverse transcribed with random hexamers. Via MiXCR, TCRdb re-called the immunoSEQ multiplex PCR reads, giving one row per CDR3 protein. The data show some 300,000 distinct CDR3 sequences, 65% to 90% seen once. The source of this sequence is a human donor with multiple sclerosis. Source material: CD8+ T cells from PBMCs.

The CDR3 region has the DNA TGTGCCAGCAGCGGACTGCCCTACGAGCAGTACTTC. Translation gives CASSGLPYEQYF. The chain combines TRBV6-5 with TRBJ2-7; tentative D call: TRBD2 (5 bases). Trimming took 6 bases from V and 2 from J, leaving 8 bases between them. This CDR3 is built from 12 residues. Germline V gene data show CDR1 as MNHEY and CDR2 as SVGAGI.